The rows below give T cell receptor beta chains drawn from one sample of a study of T cell responses to AZD1222 COVID-19 vaccine. Using immunoSEQ multiplex PCR, the repertoire was profiled, and TCRdb retains in-frame clones only, with some absent. The data show 56,000 or so clones, approximately 80% seen once. The input for sequencing was peripheral blood, taken 28 days after the second AZD1222 dose. The receptors were gathered from an adult who received the AZD1222 COVID-19 vaccine. Both conserved end residues are part of each CDR3. The D gene is left open where the match is weak. Clone size, where shown, is once, few, many, or a class for clones that have expanded.

NA	NA	TRBJ1-5	TRBV6-6	TGTGCCAGCAGTTCCCCTACGGGGGTGGGCAATCAGCCCCAGCATTTT	CASSSPTGVGNQPQHF
NA	NA	TRBJ1-1	TRBV5-1	TGCGCCAGCAGCTCCCTGCCCGGACAGAACACTGAAGCTTTCTTT	CASSSLPGQNTEAFF
NA	NA	TRBJ2-2	TRBV19	TGTGCCAGTAGTCTCGGTGGGGCCGGGACCGGGGAGCTGTTTTTT	CASSLGGAGTGELFF
NA	NA	TRBJ1-2	TRBV6-1	TGTGCCAGCAGTGACCCCGCCCTGGGCAGGGCCGACCCCTACTATGGCTACACCTTC	CASSDPALGRADPYYGYTF
NA	NA	TRBJ2-5	TRBV20-1	TGCAGTGCTAGTTTCCCTTCGGGGCAGGGACAAGAGACCCAGTACTTC	CSASFPSGQGQETQYF
NA	TRBD2	TRBJ2-5	TRBV5-1	TGCGCCAGCAGCTTGGCCGCGGGGGGGCCCGAGACCCAGTACTTC	CASSLAAGGPETQYF
NA	TRBD1	TRBJ2-6	TRBV9	TGTGCCAGCAGCGTTCTCACCGGGACAGGGGCCTCTGGGGCCAACGTCCTGACTTTC	CASSVLTGTGASGANVLTF
NA	TRBD1	TRBJ2-2	TRBV3-1/TRBV3-2	TGTGCCAGCAGCCAAGAACCCCTGGGACAGTCGAACACCGGGGAGCTGTTTTTT	CASSQEPLGQSNTGELFF
NA	TRBD2	TRBJ2-1	TRBV13	TGTGCCAGCAGCTTAGGGCTGGGACTAGCGGCCAGGGATGAGCAGTTCTTC	CASSLGLGLAARDEQFF
NA	NA	TRBJ1-1	TRBV7-7	TGTGCCAGCAGCTTAGCGCGGGTCGTGAAGAACACTGAAGCTTTCTTT	CASSLARVVKNTEAFF
NA	TRBD2	TRBJ2-5	TRBV28	TGTGCCAGCAGTTTCAGGCTAGCGGGAGGGGAGACCCAGTACTTC	CASSFRLAGGETQYF
NA	NA	TRBJ2-3	TRBV2	TGTGCCAGCAGTGACAAGGGGACGCAGTATTTT	CASSDKGTQYF
few	NA	TRBJ1-4	TRBV5-1	TGCGCCAGCAGCCGAACAGCGGCTACTAATGAAAAACTGTTTTTT	CASSRTAATNEKLFF
NA	NA	TRBJ1-6	TRBV5-5	TGTGCCAGCAGCCCCGTCCCAGACTCACCCCTCCACTTT	CASSPVPDSPLHF
NA	TRBD2	TRBJ2-1	TRBV7-8	TGTGCCAGCAGCTTTTCAGCGGGAGGGCCTCCTGAGCAGTTCTTC	CASSFSAGGPPEQFF
NA	NA	TRBJ2-2	TRBV3-1/TRBV3-2	TGTGCCAGCAGCCCCTACCCCATACCCGGGGAGCTGTTTTTT	CASSPYPIPGELFF
NA	NA	TRBJ2-1	TRBV7-3	TGTGCCAGCAGCTTAAACCCCCGCGGGGAGCAGTTCTTC	CASSLNPRGEQFF
NA	TRBD2	TRBJ2-7	TRBV28	TGTGCCAGCGGAACCAGCGGGGGTCACTACGAGCAGTACTTC	CASGTSGGHYEQYF
few	NA	TRBJ2-6	TRBV10-3	TGTGCCATCACCAGAGGGGGGGGTTCAGGTGGGGCCAACGTCCTGACTTTC	CAITRGGGSGGANVLTF
NA	NA	TRBJ2-3	TRBV30	TGTGCCTGGAGTGTCGGGGTTGCGGATACGCAGTATTTT	CAWSVGVADTQYF
NA	NA	TRBJ1-6	TRBV6-5	TGTGCCAGCAGCCGCGCGACTGGGGATTCACCCCTCCACTTT	CASSRATGDSPLHF
NA	NA	TRBJ2-5	TRBV7-7	TGTGCCAGCAGCTTCAACGGCCAAGAGACCCAGTACTTC	CASSFNGQETQYF
NA	TRBD1	TRBJ2-3	TRBV14	TGTGCCAGCAGCCGATTGGACAGGGTTGACACAGATACGCAGTATTTT	CASSRLDRVDTDTQYF
NA	NA	TRBJ2-1	TRBV29-1	TGCAGCGTTGGGGTACAACGTACCCTCAATGAGCAGTTCTTC	CSVGVQRTLNEQFF
NA	NA	TRBJ2-2	TRBV6-4	TGTGCCAGCAGTGACTCGATTCAGGTCGGGGAGCTGTTTTTT	CASSDSIQVGELFF
NA	NA	TRBJ2-5	TRBV28	TGTGCCAGCAGGGGGGGAGAGACCCAGTACTTC	CASRGGETQYF
NA	NA	TRBJ1-1	TRBV30	TGTGCCTGGAGTAATCCGGGGAAGAACACTGAAGCTTTCTTT	CAWSNPGKNTEAFF
NA	NA	TRBJ2-2	TRBV5-6	TGTGCCAGCAGCTTGGTGGGGGGACACACCGGGGAGCTGTTTTTT	CASSLVGGHTGELFF
NA	NA	TRBJ1-1	TRBV3-1/TRBV3-2	TGTGCCAGCAGCCAACCAGGCGGGACTGAAGCTTTCTTT	CASSQPGGTEAFF
NA	TRBD1	TRBJ1-6	TRBV28	TGTGCCAGCAGTGGCACTCCAGGGGGCAGTTCACCCCTCCACTTT	CASSGTPGGSSPLHF
NA	TRBD1	TRBJ1-2	TRBV3-1/TRBV3-2	TGTGCCAGCAGCGCCCCGGGACAGGGAAACTATGGCTACACCTTC	CASSAPGQGNYGYTF
NA	NA	TRBJ2-7	TRBV19	TGTGCCAGTAGTATAGGAGCCGACGAGCAGTACTTC	CASSIGADEQYF
NA	NA	TRBJ1-2	TRBV9	TGTGCCAGCAGTGACCTGGGGGCACCAAACTATGGCTACACCTTC	CASSDLGAPNYGYTF
NA	NA	TRBJ2-1	TRBV2	TGTGCCAGCAGTGAACGGTCCATCTCCTACAATGAGCAGTTCTTC	CASSERSISYNEQFF
NA	TRBD2	TRBJ2-7	TRBV6-5	TGTGCCAGCGAAGCGGGAGCGCCCTACGAGCAGTACTTC	CASEAGAPYEQYF
few	NA	TRBJ1-1	TRBV7-6	TGTGCCAGCAGCCTACACGTAAACACTGAAGCTTTCTTT	CASSLHVNTEAFF
NA	TRBD2	TRBJ2-1	TRBV19	TGTGCCAGTAGTATTTCAGGGCTAGCGGTCAATGAGCAGTTCTTC	CASSISGLAVNEQFF
few	TRBD1	TRBJ1-1	TRBV28	TGTGCCAGCAGTCCCTGGGACAGGAGTGGAGCTTTCTTT	CASSPWDRSGAFF
NA	NA	TRBJ1-1	TRBV15	TGTGCCACCAGCAGAGGTACAGGGATCATGAACACTGAAGCTTTCTTT	CATSRGTGIMNTEAFF
NA	NA	TRBJ1-4	TRBV5-1	TGCGCCAGCAGCTTGGGGTCGGCCTCTAATGAAAAACTGTTTTTT	CASSLGSASNEKLFF